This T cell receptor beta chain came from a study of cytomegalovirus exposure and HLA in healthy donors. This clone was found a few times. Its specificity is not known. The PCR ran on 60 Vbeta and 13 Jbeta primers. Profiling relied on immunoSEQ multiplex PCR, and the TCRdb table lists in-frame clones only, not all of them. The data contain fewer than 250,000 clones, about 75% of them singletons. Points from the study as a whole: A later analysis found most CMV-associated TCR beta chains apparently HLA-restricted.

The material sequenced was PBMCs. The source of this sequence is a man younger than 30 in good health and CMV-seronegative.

The CDR3: CASSLRWDLTGELFF. CDR3 nucleotide sequence: TGTGCCAGCAGCCTCCGGTGGGACTTGACCGGGGAGCTGTTTTTT. This chain uses TRBV9 with TRBJ2-2; a weak D match, TRBD2 (6 bases). V gave up 4 bases and J gave up 5 bases, with 15 bases separating them. In germline, CDR1 is SGDLS, CDR2 YYNGEE. The CDR3 loop spans 15 amino acids.